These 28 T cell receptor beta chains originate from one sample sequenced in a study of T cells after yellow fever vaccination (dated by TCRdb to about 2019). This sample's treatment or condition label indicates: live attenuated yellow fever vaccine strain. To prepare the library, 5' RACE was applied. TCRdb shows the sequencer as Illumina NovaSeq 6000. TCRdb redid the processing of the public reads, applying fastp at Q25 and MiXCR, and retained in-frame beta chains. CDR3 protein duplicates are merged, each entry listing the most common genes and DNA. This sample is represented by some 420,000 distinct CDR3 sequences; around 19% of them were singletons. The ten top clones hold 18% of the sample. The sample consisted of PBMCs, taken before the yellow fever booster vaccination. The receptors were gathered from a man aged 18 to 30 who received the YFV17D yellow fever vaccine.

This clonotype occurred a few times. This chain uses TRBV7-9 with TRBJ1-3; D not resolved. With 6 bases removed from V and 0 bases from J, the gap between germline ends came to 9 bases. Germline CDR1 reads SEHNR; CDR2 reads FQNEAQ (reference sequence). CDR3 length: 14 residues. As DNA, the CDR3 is TGTGCCAGCAGATACGGGAGCTCTGGAAACACCATATATTTT. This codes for CASRYGSSGNTIYF.

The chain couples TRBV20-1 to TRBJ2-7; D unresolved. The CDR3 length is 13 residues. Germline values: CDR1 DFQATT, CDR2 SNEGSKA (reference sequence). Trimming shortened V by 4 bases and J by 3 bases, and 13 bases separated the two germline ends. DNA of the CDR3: TGCAGTGCTATGCACTGGTCTTTCTACGAGCAGTACGTC. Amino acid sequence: CSAMHWSFYEQYV.

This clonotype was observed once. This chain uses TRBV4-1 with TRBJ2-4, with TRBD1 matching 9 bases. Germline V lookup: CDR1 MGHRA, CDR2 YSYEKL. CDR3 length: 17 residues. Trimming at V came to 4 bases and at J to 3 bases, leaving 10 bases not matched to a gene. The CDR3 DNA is TGCGCCAGCAGCCGGCCCGACAGGGGGGGCGGCAAAAACATTCAGTACTTC. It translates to CASSRPDRGGGKNIQYF.

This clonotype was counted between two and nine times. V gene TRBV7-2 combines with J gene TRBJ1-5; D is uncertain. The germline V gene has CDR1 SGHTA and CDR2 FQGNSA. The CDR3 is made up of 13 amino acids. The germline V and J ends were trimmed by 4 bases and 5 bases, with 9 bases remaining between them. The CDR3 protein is CASSSQDYQPQHF. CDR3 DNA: TGTGCCAGCAGCTCGCAGGACTATCAGCCCCAGCATTTT.

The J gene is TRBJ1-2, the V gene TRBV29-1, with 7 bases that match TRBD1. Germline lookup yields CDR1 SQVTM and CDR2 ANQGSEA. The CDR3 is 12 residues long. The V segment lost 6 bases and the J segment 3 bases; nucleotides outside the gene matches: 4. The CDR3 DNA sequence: TGCAGCGTCAGAGGGGGCGACTATGGCTACACCTTC. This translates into CSVRGGDYGYTF.

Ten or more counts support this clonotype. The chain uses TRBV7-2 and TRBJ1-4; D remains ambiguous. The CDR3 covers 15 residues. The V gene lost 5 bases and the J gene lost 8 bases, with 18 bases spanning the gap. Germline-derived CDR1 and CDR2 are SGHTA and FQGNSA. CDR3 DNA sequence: TGTGCCAGCAGCCCGTTACACCTCCGAGGGGAAAAACTGTTTTTT. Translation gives CASSPLHLRGEKLFF.

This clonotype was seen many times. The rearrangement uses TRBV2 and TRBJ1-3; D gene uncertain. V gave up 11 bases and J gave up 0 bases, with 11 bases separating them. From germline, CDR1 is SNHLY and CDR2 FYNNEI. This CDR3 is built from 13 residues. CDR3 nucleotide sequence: TGTGCCTCGGGGTCCCTCTCTGGAAACACCATATATTTT. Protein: CASGSLSGNTIYF.

The CDR3 bases are TGTGCCAGCAGTTTGCACAGGGGGGCCGGGGAGCTGTTTTTT. Its protein product is CASSLHRGAGELFF. The V call is TRBV27, the J call TRBJ2-2, with 8 bases lining up with TRBD1. The length of the CDR3 is 14 residues. CDR1 is MNHEY, CDR2 SMNVEV, per germline (reference sequence). The V and J ends lost 3 bases and 6 bases, in that order; junction bases with no gene match: 3.

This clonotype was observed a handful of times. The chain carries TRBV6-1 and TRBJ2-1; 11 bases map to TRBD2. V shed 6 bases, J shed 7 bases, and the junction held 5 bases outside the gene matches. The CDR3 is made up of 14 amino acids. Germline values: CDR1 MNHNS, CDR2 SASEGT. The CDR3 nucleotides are TGTGCCAGCAGAGCTAGCGGGGGGCCGAATGAGCAGTTCTTC. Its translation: CASRASGGPNEQFF.

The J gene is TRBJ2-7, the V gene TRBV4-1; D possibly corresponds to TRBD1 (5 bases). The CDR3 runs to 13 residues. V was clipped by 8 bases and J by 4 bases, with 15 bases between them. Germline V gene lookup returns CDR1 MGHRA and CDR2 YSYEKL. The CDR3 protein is CASSQGFDYEQYF. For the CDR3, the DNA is TGCGCCAGCTCTCAGGGTTTCGATTACGAGCAGTACTTC.

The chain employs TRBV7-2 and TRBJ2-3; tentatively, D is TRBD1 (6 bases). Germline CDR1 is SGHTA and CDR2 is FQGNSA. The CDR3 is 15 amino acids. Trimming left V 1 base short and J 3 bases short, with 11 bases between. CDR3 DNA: TGTGCCAGCAGCTTAGAGAACAGGGTTACAGATACGCAGTATTTT. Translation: CASSLENRVTDTQYF.

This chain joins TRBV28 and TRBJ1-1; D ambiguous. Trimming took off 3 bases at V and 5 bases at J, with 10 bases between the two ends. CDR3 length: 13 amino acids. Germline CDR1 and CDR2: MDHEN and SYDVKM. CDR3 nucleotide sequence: TGTGCCAGCAGTTTCCCGACGGGGACTGAAGCTTTCTTT. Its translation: CASSFPTGTEAFF.

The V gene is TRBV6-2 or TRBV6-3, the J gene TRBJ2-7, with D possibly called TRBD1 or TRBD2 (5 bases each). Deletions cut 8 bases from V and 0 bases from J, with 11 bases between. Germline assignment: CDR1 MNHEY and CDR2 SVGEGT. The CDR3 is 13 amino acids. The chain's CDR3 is CASRSGTSYEQYF. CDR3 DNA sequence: TGTGCCAGCCGCTCCGGGACCTCCTACGAGCAGTACTTC.

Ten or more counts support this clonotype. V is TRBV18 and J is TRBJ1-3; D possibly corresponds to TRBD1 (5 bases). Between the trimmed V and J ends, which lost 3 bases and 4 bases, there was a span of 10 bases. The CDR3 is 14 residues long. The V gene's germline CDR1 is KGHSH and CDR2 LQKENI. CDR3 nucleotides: TGTGCCAGCTCACCCGGGACGCAAGGAAACACCATATATTTT. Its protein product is CASSPGTQGNTIYF.

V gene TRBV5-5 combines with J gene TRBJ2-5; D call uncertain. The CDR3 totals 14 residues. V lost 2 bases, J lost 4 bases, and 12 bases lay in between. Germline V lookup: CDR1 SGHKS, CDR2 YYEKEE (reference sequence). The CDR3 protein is CASSFGNLGETQYF. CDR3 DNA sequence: TGTGCCAGCAGCTTTGGCAACCTGGGAGAGACCCAGTACTTC.

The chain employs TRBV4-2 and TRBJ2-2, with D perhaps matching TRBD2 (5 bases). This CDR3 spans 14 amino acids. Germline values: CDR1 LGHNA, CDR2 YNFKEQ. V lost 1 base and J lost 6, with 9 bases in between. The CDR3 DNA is TGTGCCAGCAGCCAAGGACGGGGTCCCGGGGAGCTGTTTTTT. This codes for CASSQGRGPGELFF.

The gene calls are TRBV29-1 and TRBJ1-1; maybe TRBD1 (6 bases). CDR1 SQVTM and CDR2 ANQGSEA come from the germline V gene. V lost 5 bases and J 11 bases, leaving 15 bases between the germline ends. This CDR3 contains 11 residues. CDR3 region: CSVWRTVDAFF. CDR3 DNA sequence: TGCAGCGTTTGGAGGACAGTAGACGCTTTCTTT. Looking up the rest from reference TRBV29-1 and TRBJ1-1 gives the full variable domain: SAVISQKPSRDICQRGTSLTIQCQVDSQVTMMFWYRQQPGQSLTLIATANQGSEATYESGFVIDKFPISRPNLTFSTLTVSNMSPEDSSIYLCSVWRTVDAFFGQGTRLTVV.

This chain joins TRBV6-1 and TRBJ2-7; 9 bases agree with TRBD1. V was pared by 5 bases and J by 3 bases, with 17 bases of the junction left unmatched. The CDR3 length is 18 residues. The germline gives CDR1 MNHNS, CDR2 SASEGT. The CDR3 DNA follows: TGTGCCAGCAGTCCCAGGGGGGCTCCCGGACAGGGGCTCTACGAGCAGTACGTC. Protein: CASSPRGAPGQGLYEQYV.

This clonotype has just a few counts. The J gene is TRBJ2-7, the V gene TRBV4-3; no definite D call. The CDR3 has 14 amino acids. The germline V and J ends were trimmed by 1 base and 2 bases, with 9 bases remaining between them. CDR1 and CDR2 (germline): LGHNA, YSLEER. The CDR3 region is CASSQGSTAYEQYF. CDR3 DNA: TGCGCCAGCAGCCAAGGGAGCACCGCCTACGAGCAGTACTTC.

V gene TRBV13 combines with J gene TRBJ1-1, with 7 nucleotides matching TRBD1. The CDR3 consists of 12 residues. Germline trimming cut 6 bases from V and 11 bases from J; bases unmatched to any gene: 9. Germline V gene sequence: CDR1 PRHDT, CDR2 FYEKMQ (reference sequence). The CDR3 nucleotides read TGTGCCAGCAGACACAGGGGCTCAGGGGCTTTCTTT. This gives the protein CASRHRGSGAFF.

In nucleotides, the CDR3 is TGTGCCAGCAACCCACAGGGCACCGGGGAGCTGTTTTTT. Translation gives CASNPQGTGELFF. The gene calls are TRBV12-3 or TRBV12-4 and TRBJ2-2, with D tentatively TRBD1 (6 bases). The CDR3 has 13 residues. Trimming took off 7 bases at V and 4 bases at J, with 10 bases between the two ends.

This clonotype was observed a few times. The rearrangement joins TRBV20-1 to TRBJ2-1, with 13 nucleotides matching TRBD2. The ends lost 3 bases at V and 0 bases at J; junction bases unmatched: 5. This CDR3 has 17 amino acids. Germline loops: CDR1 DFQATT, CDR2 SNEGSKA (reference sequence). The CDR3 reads CSARTSGGHSSYNEQFF. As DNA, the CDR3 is TGCAGTGCTAGGACTAGCGGGGGGCATTCCTCCTACAATGAGCAGTTCTTC.

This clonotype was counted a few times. CDR3 DNA: TGTGCCAGCAGAGCAAGGGGGGCTGAAGCTTTCTTT. Its protein product is CASRARGAEAFF. The V and J genes are TRBV6-5 and TRBJ1-1; weak D call: TRBD1 (6 bases). Germline values: CDR1 MNHEY, CDR2 SVGAGI. V lost 6 bases and J lost 6, with 11 bases in between. The CDR3 extends over 12 amino acids.

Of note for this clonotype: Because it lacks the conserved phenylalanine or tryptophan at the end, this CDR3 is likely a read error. The DNA for the CDR3 is TGTGCCAGCAGCTCCGGACTAGTACACGTTGAGCAGTTCTCC. Its translation: CASSSGLVHVEQFS. The chain links TRBV5-5 to TRBJ2-1, with 7 nucleotides matching TRBD2. This CDR3 spans 14 amino acids. V trimming: 3 bases; J trimming: 9 bases; junction bases outside the gene matches: 9. Looked up from germline, CDR1 is SGHKS and CDR2 is YYEKEE (reference sequence).

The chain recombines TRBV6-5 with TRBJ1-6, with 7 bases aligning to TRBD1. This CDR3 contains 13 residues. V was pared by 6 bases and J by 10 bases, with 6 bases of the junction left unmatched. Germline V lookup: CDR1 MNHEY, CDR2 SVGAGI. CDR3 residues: CASSNRGWSPLHF. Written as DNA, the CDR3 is TGTGCCAGCAGCAACAGGGGTTGGTCACCCCTCCACTTT.

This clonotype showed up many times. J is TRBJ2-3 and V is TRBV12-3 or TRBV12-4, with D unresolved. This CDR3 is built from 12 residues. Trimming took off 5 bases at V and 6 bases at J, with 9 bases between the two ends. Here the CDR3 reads CASSGNGDTQYF. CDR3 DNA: TGTGCCAGCAGTGGAAATGGGGATACGCAGTATTTT.

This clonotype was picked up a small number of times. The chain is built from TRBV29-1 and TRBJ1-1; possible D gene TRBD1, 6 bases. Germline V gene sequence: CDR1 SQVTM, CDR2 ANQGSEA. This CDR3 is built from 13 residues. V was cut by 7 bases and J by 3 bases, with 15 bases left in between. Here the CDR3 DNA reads TGCAGCGCCCAACGGGGGGCTGACACTGAAGCTTTCTTT. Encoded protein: CSAQRGADTEAFF.

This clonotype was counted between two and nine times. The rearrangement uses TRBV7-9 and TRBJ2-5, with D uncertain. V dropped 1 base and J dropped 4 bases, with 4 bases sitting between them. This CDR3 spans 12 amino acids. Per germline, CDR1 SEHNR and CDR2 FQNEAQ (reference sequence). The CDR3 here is CASSLGLETQYF. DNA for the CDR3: TGTGCCAGCAGCTTAGGGTTAGAGACCCAGTACTTC.